The present TCR beta chain was sequenced within a study of blood T cell repertoires in COVID-19. The wider study: Whether acute or convalescent, the COVID-19 samples came from the United States, Italy and Spain. T cells, B-cell-depleted T cells, or PBMCs supplied cDNA or gDNA.

The germline CDR1 and CDR2 sequences are MGHRA and YSYEKL. The CDR3 totals 13 residues. Trimming shortened V by 1 base and J by 3 bases, and 7 bases separated the two germline ends. Libraries were prepared by immunoSEQ multiplex PCR; TCRdb keeps only in-frame clonotypes and omits some of them. The sample shows about 240,000 clones, nearly 85% of them seen only once. V and J are TRBV4-1 and TRBJ2-7, with D unresolved. The TCR sequence derives from a human donor in a cohort sampled during active COVID-19. The sample was peripheral blood. In DNA, the CDR3 is TGCGCCAGCAGCCAAGGTGCCGGCTACGAGCAGTACTTC. Translated: CASSQGAGYEQYF.